The rows below give T cell receptor beta chains drawn from one sample of a study of blood T cell repertoires in COVID-19. This table comes from immunoSEQ multiplex PCR, and its TCRdb copy is limited to in-frame clones, with some not included. This table has 170,000 or so clones, 78% appearing once. Sequencing was done on a sample of PBMCs or T cells enriched from blood (not recorded which). These receptors came from a woman between 45 and 60 years old who had recovered from COVID-19. Both conserved end residues are trimmed from each CDR3.

j_call v_call cdr3_aa
TRBJ1-2 TRBV24-1 ATSATLQNGYT
TRBJ2-7 TRBV3-1/TRBV3-2 ASSSTSGYSYEQY
TRBJ2-6 TRBV5-1 ASSRTSGGLSGANVLT
TRBJ2-1 TRBV4-1 ASSQSGTGGLNNEQF
TRBJ2-1 TRBV5-4 ASSLGQGSYNEQF
TRBJ2-1 TRBV24-1 ATSITSGRDEQF
TRBJ2-7 TRBV7-2 ASSLGWTDYEQY
TRBJ1-1 TRBV6-5 ASSRDSLSGTEAF
TRBJ1-5 TRBV7-9 ASSPGTGSNNQPQH
TRBJ2-1 TRBV4-2 AGSQREGAGEQF
TRBJ1-2 TRBV5-1 ASSSGQGTNYGYT
TRBJ2-1 TRBV24-1 ATSDPLGDEQF
TRBJ2-6 TRBV4-2 ASSQDWGRRREGSGANVLT
TRBJ1-1 TRBV29-1 SVLRGMGTEAF
TRBJ2-1 TRBV27 ASSFRSTSSYSYNEQF